Given below is one T cell receptor beta chain in context. This record belongs to a study of PD-1 blockade in classical Hodgkin lymphoma. Data came from immunoSEQ multiplex PCR; TCRdb stores just in-frame clones and leaves some out. Among 95,000 to 100,000 clones listed, around nine tenths were seen once. The CDR3 length is 12 residues. CDR1 and CDR2 (germline): ENHRY, SYGVKD. V gave up 2 bases and J gave up 7 bases, with 8 bases separating them. Relapses following autologous stem cell transplantation were seen in all patients, with brentuximab vedotin exposure varying. The sequence was obtained from a human donor with classical Hodgkin lymphoma. The rearrangement uses TRBV10-3 and TRBJ1-1; no firm D call. The specimen was peripheral blood mononuclear cells (PBMCs), collected before the second cycle of nivolumab. The CDR3 coding sequence is TGTGCCATCAGTGAGATTGGTGGTGAAGCTTTCTTT. Protein product: CAISEIGGEAFF.